This passage covers 20 T cell receptor beta chains from one sample sequenced in a study of T-cell memory formation after mild COVID-19. One entry per CDR3 protein results from TCRdb running MiXCR on the 5' RACE reads. The table shows about 130,000 distinct CDR3 sequences, with less than 6.5% occurring only once. Specimen: PBMCs or a T cell subset sorted from them (not recorded which). The receptor set was obtained from an adult woman who had mild COVID-19 (a few samples of this study predate the infection). Cell type and time point are not known.

At least ten counts were recorded for this clonotype. The chain joins TRBV20-1 to TRBJ1-2, with D hard to call. This CDR3 comprises 13 residues. V was trimmed by 6 bases and J by 6 bases, leaving 17 bases between them. Germline values: CDR1 DFQATT, CDR2 SNEGSKA (reference sequence). The CDR3 coding sequence is TGCAGTGCCGGCAGACGCGGTGCGAATGGCTACACCTTC. Translating it yields CSAGRRGANGYTF.

The chain carries TRBV20-1 and TRBJ2-2; TRBD2 matches 11 bases. CDR3 length: 19 amino acids. J gave up 1 base and V 1 base, and 11 bases lay outside the gene matches. Germline-derived CDR1 and CDR2 are DFQATT and SNEGSKA (reference sequence). CDR3 coding DNA: TGCAGTGCTAGAGCTAGAAGGGTAGCGGGAGGGGTGAACACCGGGGAGCTGTTTTTT. Encoded protein: CSARARRVAGGVNTGELFF.

The table lists this clonotype with many counts. This chain connects TRBV5-6 to TRBJ2-7, with TRBD2 as a possible D gene (6 bases). The V gene lost 4 bases and the J gene lost 3 bases, with 14 bases spanning the gap. Per germline, CDR1 SGHDT and CDR2 YYEEEE. This CDR3 is 14 amino acids long. The CDR3 protein is CASSQSTGLYEQYF. In DNA, the CDR3 is TGTGCCAGCAGCCAGAGCACGGGACTCTACGAGCAGTACTTC.

A note on this clonotype: One base away lies a much larger clone, so this may be a sequencing read error. The chain is built from TRBV12-3 or TRBV12-4 and TRBJ2-7, with TRBD1 matching 10 bases. J lost 5 bases, V lost 5 bases, and 3 bases had no gene match. The CDR3 is made up of 13 amino acids. The DNA of the CDR3 is TGTGCCAGCAGTGGGGACAGGGGCCACGAGCAGTACTTC. Residues: CASSGDRGHEQYF.

V and J are TRBV29-1 and TRBJ2-7; D unresolved. Between the trimmed V and J ends, which lost 6 bases and 8 bases, there was a span of 14 bases. The CDR3 has 11 residues. Germline loops: CDR1 SQVTM, CDR2 ANQGSEA. The CDR3 DNA follows: TGCAGCGTCCTGCAAGGGTTCAAGCAGTACTTC. It yields the protein CSVLQGFKQYF.

This clonotype was detected many times. The chain joins TRBV6-5 to TRBJ2-7, with a possible D match to TRBD2 (7 bases). The CDR3 has 15 amino acids. Trimming shortened V by 5 bases and J by 7 bases, and 21 bases separated the two germline ends. CDR1 is MNHEY and CDR2 is SVGAGI in the germline V gene. CDR3: CASSQQGILGREQYF. In DNA, the CDR3 is TGTGCCAGCAGTCAACAGGGAATCCTCGGGAGGGAGCAGTACTTC.

The V gene is TRBV6-5, the J gene TRBJ1-2; 7 bases match TRBD1. J lost 4 bases, V lost 6 bases, and 8 bases had no gene match. Germline loops: CDR1 MNHEY, CDR2 SVGAGI. There are 14 residues in the CDR3. The CDR3 protein is CASRTIRDSYGYTF. The CDR3 nucleotides read TGTGCCAGCAGGACAATCCGGGACAGCTATGGCTACACCTTC.

The table lists this clonotype with many counts. The chain joins TRBV7-6 to TRBJ2-5; maybe TRBD1 (6 bases). The CDR3 has 14 amino acids. Trimming stripped 1 base from V and 6 bases from J, with 12 bases between. Germline CDR1 is SGHVS and CDR2 is FNYEAQ. The CDR3, as DNA: TGTGCCAGCAGCTTAGAATGGCAGGGGAAGACCCAGTACTTC. This translates into CASSLEWQGKTQYF.

This clonotype was counted between two and nine times. A read error is likely, as this CDR3 ends without the conserved phenylalanine or tryptophan. The rearrangement links TRBV4-1 to TRBJ2-1; D tentatively fits TRBD1 or TRBD2 (5 bases each). V was shortened by 2 bases and J by 0 bases, with 11 bases between the two germline ends. Germline CDR1 and CDR2: MGHRA and YSYEKL. CDR3 length equals 16 residues. CDR3 sequence: CASSQNPGSSYNEQFS. CDR3 sequence (DNA): TGCGCCAGCAGCCAAAATCCAGGGAGCTCCTACAATGAGCAGTTCTCC.

A few counts support this clonotype. This chain links TRBV5-1 with TRBJ2-1; 9 positions agree with TRBD1. Trimming at V came to 0 bases and at J to 3 bases, leaving 4 bases not matched to a gene. The CDR3 totals 16 residues. From germline, CDR1 is SGHRS and CDR2 YFSETQ. The CDR3 DNA reads as TGCGCCAGCAGCTTGGAGGGACAGGGTATCTACAATGAGCAGTTCTTC. Translated, it gives CASSLEGQGIYNEQFF.

In its sample, this clonotype was seen many times. The rearrangement links TRBV24-1 to TRBJ1-1; a weak D match, TRBD1 (5 bases). Germline V lookup: CDR1 KGHDR, CDR2 SFDVKD. The CDR3 sequence is 12 residues long. Trimming took 3 bases from V and 7 from J, leaving 8 bases between them. The CDR3 is CATSDRTGEAFF. The CDR3 coding sequence is TGTGCCACCAGTGATCGAACAGGTGAAGCTTTCTTT.

The chain uses TRBV12-3 or TRBV12-4 and TRBJ1-2; D is possibly TRBD1 (5 bases). V was trimmed by 8 bases and J by 6 bases, leaving 13 bases between them. The CDR3 covers 12 residues. The CDR3, as DNA: TGTGCCAGCCGCTCAGGGTTGGATGGCTACACCTTC. This translates into CASRSGLDGYTF.

This clonotype was recorded many times. The V gene is TRBV5-1, the J gene TRBJ2-3; 9 nucleotides match TRBD1. Trimming cost V 4 bases and J 4 bases; bases outside gene matches: 7. The CDR3 has 15 amino acids. Germline CDR1 SGHRS, CDR2 YFSETQ. CDR3 in DNA: TGCGCCAGCAGCGCGGGACAGGGTGGGGCAGATACGCAGTATTTT. It specifies CASSAGQGGADTQYF. Using reference TRBV5-1 and TRBJ2-3 for the parts outside the CDR3, the full variable domain is KAGVTQTPRYLIKTRGQQVTLSCSPISGHRSVSWYQQTPGQGLQFLFEYFSETQRNKGNFPGRFSGRQFSNSRSEMNVSTLELGDSALYLCASSAGQGGADTQYFGPGTRLTVL.

Only a few counts were recorded for this clonotype. The rearrangement joins TRBV24-1 to TRBJ2-5; weak D call: TRBD2 (6 bases). Trimming pared 0 bases from V and 4 bases from J, leaving 14 bases between. CDR3 length equals 16 residues. Germline V CDR1 and CDR2: KGHDR, SFDVKD. The CDR3 coding sequence is TGTGCCACCAGTGATTTGGCGGGGCTCGGTGGAGAGACCCAGTACTTC. Protein: CATSDLAGLGGETQYF.

This clonotype has a handful of counts. The chain links TRBV7-6 to TRBJ2-3; 11 positions agree with TRBD2. V was pared by 6 bases and J by 1 base, with 3 bases of the junction left unmatched. This CDR3 region has 15 residues. Looked up from germline, CDR1 is SGHVS and CDR2 is FNYEAQ. The CDR3 sequence is CASSFSGRGTDTQYF. The CDR3 DNA reads TGTGCCAGCAGTTTTAGCGGGAGGGGCACAGATACGCAGTATTTT.

The genes are TRBV6-5 and TRBJ2-7, with a weak D call TRBD2 (6 bases). Germline V gene lookup returns CDR1 MNHEY and CDR2 SVGAGI. The CDR3 is 14 residues long. The V and J ends lost 0 bases and 0 bases respectively, with 6 bases between them. This CDR3 reads CASSYSRGSYEQYF. CDR3 DNA: TGTGCCAGCAGTTACTCGCGGGGCTCCTACGAGCAGTACTTC.

The rearrangement joins TRBV18 to TRBJ1-2; 10 bases are shared with TRBD1. CDR3 length: 14 amino acids. Per the germline V gene, CDR1 is KGHSH and CDR2 is LQKENI. The junction had 4 bases not matched to a gene; V was cut back by 3 bases and J by 6 bases. DNA of the CDR3: TGTGCCAGCTCACCTTCGGGACAGGGGAATGGCTACACCTTC. Amino acids: CASSPSGQGNGYTF. The whole variable domain, remainder taken from reference TRBV18 and TRBJ1-2, is NAGVMQNPRHLVRRRGQEARLRCSPMKGHSHVYWYRQLPEEGLKFMVYLQKENIIDESGMPKERFSAEFPKEGPSILRIQQVVRGDSAAYFCASSPSGQGNGYTFGSGTRLTVV.

This clonotype came up a few times. The chain carries TRBV6-1 and TRBJ2-6; no firm D call. The CDR3 loop spans 17 amino acids. CDR1 is MNHNS and CDR2 is SASEGT in the germline V gene. The V end lost 0 bases, the J end lost 4 bases, and 13 bases lay between the germline ends. CDR3 DNA: TGTGCCAGCAGTGAAGCGCTTTGGCAGTTGGGGGCCAACGTCCTGACTTTC. Amino acids: CASSEALWQLGANVLTF.

On this clonotype: A much larger clone sits a single nucleotide away, making a read error possible. The rearrangement joins TRBV5-1 to TRBJ2-1, with 9 bases aligning to TRBD2. Germline trimming cut 1 base from V and 7 bases from J; bases unmatched to any gene: 9. The CDR3 length is 16 residues. Germline values: CDR1 SGHRS, CDR2 YFSETQ. CDR3 sequence (DNA): TGCGCCAGCAGCTTGTCGGGGGTAGCGGGAGCTAATGAGCAGTTCTTC. Residues: CASSLSGVAGANEQFF.

This clonotype was counted many times. The DNA for the CDR3 is TGCGCCAGCAGCAGGGAGGGAGGCACAGATACGCAGTATTTT. Translating it yields CASSREGGTDTQYF. The genes are TRBV5-1 and TRBJ2-3, with 7 bases fitting TRBD2. V shed 4 bases, J shed 1 base, and the junction held 3 bases outside the gene matches. Germline CDR1 SGHRS, CDR2 YFSETQ. This CDR3 has 14 amino acids.